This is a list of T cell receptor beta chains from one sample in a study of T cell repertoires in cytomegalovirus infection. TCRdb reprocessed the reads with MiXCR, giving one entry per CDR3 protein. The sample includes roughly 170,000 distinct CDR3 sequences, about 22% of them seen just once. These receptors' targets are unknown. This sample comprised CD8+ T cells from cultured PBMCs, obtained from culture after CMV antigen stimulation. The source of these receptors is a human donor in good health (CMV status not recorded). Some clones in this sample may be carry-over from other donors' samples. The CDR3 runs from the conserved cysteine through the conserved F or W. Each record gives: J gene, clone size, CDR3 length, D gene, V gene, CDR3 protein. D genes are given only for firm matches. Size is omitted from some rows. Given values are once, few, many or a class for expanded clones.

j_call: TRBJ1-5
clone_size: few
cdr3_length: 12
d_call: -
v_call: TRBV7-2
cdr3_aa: CASTEGKQPQHF

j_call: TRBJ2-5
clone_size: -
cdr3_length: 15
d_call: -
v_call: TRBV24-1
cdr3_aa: CATSDWAGTQETQYF

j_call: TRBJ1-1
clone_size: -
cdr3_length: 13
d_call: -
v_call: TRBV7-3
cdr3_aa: CASSLKVNTEAFF

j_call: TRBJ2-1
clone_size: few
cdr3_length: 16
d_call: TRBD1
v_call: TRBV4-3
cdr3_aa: CASSAPGTGTYNEQFF

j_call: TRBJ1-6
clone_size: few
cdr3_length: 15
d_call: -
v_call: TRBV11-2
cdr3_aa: CASSSSREFRSPLHF

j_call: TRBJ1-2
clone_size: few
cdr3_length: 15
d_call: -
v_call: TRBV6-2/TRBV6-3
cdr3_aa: CASSYSVGGVDGYTF

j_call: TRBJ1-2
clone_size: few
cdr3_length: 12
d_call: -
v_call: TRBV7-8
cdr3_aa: CASSFTDYGYTF

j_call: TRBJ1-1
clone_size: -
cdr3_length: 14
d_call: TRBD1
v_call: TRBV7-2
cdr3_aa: CASSDRTGVSEAFF

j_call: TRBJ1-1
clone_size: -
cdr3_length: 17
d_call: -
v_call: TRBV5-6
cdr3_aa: CASSLGGGALMNTEAFF

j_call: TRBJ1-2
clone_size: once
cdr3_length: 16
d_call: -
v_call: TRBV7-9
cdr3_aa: CASSLQSESLNYGYTF

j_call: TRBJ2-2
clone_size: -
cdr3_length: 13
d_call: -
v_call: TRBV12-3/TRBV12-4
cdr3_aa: CASAPSRPGELFF

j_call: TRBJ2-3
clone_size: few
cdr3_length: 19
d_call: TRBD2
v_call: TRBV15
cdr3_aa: CATSRDLATSASSTDTQYF

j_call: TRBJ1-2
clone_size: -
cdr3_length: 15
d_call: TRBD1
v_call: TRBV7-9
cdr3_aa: CASSRGQIQTYGYTF

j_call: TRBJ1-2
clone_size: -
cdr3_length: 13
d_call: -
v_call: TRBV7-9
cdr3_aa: CASSSPGDYGYTF

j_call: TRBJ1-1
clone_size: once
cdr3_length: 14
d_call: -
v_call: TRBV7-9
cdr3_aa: CASSLSFGTLEAFF

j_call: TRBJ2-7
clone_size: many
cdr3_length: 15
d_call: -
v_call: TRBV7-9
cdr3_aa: CASSHRVGVSYEQYF

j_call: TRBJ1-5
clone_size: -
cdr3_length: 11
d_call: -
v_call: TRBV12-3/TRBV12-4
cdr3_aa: CASSLGRAQHF

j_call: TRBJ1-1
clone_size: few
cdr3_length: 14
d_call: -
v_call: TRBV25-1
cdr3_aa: CASSPDELNTEAFF

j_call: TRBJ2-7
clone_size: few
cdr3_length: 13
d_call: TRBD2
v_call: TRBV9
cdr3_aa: CASSGTSSYEQYF

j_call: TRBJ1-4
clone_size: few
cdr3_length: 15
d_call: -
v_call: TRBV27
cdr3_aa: CASSLQPGRGEKLFF

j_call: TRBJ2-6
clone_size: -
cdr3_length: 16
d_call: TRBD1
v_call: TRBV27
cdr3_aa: CASTYRGSSGANVLTF

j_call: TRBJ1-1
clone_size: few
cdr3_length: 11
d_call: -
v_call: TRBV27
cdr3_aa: CASMVNTEAFF

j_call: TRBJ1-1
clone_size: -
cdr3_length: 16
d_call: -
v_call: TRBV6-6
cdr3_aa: CASSYSGGTPNTEAFF

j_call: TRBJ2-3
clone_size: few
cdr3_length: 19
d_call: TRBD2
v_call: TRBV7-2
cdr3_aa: CASSLTASGRGFSTDTQYF

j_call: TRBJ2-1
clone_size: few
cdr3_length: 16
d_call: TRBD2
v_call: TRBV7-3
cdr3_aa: CASSPIAGTTSNEQFF

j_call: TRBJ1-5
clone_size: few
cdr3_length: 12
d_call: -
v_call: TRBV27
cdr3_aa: CASSKVGGPQHF

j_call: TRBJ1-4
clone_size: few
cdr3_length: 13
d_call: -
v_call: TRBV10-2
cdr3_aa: CASRGQPNEKLFF

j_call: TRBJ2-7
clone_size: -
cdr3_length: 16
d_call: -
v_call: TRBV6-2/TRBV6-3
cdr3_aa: CASSPLFNREKYEQYF

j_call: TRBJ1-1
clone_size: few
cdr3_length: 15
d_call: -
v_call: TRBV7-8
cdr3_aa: CASSLTGTGVGEAFF

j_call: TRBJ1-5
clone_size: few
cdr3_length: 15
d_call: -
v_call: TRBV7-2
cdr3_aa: CASSLTGSFNQPQHF

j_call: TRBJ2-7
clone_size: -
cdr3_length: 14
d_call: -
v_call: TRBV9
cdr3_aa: CASSVDLRADEQYF

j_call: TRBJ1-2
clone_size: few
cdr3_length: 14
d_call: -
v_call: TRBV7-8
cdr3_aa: CASSTPPGHHDYTF

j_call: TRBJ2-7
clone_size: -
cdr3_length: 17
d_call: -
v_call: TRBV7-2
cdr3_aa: CASSLDGYRDSSYEQYF

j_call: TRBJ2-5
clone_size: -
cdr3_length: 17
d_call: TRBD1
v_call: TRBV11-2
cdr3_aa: CASSFLSGDRGQETQYF

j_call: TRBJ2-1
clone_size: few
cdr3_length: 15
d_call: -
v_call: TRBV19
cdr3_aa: CASSAAFLGANEQFF

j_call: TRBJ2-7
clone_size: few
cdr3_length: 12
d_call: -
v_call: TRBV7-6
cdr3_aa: CASSERGYEQYF

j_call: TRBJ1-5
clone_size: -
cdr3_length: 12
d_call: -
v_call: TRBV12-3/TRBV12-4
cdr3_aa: CASRPGNQPQHF

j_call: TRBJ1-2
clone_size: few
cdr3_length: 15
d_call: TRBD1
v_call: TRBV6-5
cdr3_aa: CASSMGTGGGYGYTF

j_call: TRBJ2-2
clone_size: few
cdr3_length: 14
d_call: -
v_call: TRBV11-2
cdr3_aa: CASSLIARTGELFF

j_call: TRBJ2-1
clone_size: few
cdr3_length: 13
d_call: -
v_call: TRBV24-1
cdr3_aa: CATSDWGENEQFF

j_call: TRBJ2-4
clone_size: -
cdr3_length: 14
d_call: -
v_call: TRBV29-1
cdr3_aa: CSVGRDGPLDIQYF